Sequencing of this T cell receptor (beta chain) was carried out in a study of blood T cell repertoires in COVID-19. Study overall: There were acute and convalescent COVID-19 samples, and they came from the United States, Italy and Spain. T cells, B-cell-depleted T cells, or PBMCs supplied cDNA or gDNA.

This table comes from immunoSEQ multiplex PCR, and its TCRdb copy is limited to in-frame clones, with some not included. The sample lists approximately 180,000 clones; approximately 83% were seen once. CDR1 and CDR2 from the germline V gene are LNHNV and YYDKDF (reference sequence). With 5 bases clipped from V and 8 bases from J, the junction kept 8 bases outside the gene matches. CDR3 size: 13 residues. The sequenced sample was peripheral blood. The gene calls are TRBV15 and TRBJ1-2, with TRBD1 identical over 7 bases. This TCR derives from a man aged 55 to 69 with acute or convalescent COVID-19. The CDR3 reads CATSGQTGKGYTF. The CDR3 coding sequence is TGTGCCACCAGCGGCCAGACAGGGAAGGGCTACACCTTC.